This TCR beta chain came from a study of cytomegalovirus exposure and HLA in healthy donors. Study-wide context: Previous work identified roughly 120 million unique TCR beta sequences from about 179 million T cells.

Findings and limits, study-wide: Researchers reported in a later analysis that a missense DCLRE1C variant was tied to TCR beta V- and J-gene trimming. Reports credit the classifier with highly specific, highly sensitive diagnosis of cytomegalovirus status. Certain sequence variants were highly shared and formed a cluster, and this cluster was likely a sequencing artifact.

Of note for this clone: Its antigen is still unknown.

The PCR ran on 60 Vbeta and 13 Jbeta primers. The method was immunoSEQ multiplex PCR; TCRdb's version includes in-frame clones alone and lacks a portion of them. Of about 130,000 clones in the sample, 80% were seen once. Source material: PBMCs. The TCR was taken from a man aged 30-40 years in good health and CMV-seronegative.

The CDR3 spells CASTGSRNTGELFF. CDR3 nucleotide sequence: TGTGCCAGCACGGGGAGCAGGAACACCGGGGAGCTGTTTTTT. This chain connects TRBV2 to TRBJ2-2; weak D call: TRBD2 (5 bases). The germline V gene encodes CDR1 SNHLY and CDR2 FYNNEI. This CDR3 is built from 14 residues. Trimming shortened V by 7 bases and J by 1 base, and 10 bases separated the two germline ends.